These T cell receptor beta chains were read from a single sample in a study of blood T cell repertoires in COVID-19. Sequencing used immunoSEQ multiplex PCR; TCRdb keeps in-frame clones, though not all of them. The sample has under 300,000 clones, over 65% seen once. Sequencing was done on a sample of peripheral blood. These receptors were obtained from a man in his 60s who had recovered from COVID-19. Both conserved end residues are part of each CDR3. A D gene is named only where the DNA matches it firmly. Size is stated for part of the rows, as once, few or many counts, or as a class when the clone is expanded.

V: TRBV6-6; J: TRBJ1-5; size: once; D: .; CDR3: CASTDRGASNQPQHF
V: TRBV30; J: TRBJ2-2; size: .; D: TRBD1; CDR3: CAWSRLDRGAGELFF
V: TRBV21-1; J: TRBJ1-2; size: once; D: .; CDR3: CASSSLENGYTF
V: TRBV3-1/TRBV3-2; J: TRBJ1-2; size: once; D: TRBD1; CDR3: CASSQDRGQWGYTF
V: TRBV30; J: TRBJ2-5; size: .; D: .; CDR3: CAWSDFFAGIQETQYF
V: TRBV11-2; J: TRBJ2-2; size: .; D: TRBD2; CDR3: CASSFTAGAAGELFF
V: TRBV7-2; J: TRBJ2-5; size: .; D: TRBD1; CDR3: CASRLTGTAQETQYF
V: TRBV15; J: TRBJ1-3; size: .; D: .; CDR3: CATSRARSSGNTIYF
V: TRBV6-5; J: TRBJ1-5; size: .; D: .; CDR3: CASTTTSNQPQHF
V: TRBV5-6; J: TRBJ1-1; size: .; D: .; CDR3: CASSLPGQDTEAFF
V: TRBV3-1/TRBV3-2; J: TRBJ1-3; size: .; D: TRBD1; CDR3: CASSQRTGFSGNTIYF
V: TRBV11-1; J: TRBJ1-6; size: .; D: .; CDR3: CASSFVTENSPLHF
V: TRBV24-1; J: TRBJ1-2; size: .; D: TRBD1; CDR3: CAIQLTGTYGYTF
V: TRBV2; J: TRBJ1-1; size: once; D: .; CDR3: CASSDGGLTEAFF
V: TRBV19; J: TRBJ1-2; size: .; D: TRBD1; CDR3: CASRRDRVYGYTF
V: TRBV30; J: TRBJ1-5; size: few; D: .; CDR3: CAWSSGLGQPQHF
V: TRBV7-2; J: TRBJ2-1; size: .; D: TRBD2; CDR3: CASSRGISGISEQFF
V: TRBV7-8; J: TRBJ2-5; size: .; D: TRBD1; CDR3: CASSPGTAQETQYF